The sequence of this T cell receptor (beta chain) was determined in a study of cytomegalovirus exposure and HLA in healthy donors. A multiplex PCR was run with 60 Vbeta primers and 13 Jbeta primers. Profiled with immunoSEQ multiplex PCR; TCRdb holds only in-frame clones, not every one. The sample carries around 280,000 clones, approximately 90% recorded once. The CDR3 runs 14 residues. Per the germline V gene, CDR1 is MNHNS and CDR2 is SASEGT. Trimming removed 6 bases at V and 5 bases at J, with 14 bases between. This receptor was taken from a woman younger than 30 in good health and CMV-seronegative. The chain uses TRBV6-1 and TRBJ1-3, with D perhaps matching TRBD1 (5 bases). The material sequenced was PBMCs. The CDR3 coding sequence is TGTGCCAGCAGGGAGACAGCTGGAAGAAACACCATATATTTT. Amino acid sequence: CASRETAGRNTIYF.